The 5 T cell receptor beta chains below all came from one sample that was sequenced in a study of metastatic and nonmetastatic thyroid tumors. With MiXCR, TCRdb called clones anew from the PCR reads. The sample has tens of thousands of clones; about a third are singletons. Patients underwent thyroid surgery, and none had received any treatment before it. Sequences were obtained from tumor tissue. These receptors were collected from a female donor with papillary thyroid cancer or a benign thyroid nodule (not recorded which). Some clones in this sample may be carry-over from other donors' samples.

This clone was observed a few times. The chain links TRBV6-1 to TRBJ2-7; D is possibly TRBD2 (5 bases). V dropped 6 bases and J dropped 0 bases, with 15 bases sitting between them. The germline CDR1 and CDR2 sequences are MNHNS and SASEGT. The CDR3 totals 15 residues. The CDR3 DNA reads TGTGCCAGCAGCGCCAGTCGGGGTGCCTCCTACGAGCAGTACTTC. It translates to CASSASRGASYEQYF.

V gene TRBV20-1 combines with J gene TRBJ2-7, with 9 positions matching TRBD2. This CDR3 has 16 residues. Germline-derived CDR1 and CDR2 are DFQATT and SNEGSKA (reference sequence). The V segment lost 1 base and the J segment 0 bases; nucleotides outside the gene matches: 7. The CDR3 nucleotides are TGCAGTGCTAGAGGGGCGGCTAGCGGGACCTCCTACGAGCAGTACTTC. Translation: CSARGAASGTSYEQYF.

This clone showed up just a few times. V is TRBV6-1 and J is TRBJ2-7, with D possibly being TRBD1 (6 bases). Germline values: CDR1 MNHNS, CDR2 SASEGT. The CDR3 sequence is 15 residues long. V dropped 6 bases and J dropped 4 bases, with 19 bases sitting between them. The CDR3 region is CASRSLTGPRYEQYV. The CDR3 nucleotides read TGTGCCAGCAGATCATTAACAGGGCCCAGATACGAGCAGTACGTC.

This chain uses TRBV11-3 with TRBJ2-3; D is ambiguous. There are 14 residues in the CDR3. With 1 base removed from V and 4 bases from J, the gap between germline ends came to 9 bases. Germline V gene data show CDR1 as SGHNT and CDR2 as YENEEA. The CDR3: CASSLGVSPDTQYF. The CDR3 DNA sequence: TGTGCCAGCAGCTTAGGCGTGAGTCCAGATACGCAGTATTTT.

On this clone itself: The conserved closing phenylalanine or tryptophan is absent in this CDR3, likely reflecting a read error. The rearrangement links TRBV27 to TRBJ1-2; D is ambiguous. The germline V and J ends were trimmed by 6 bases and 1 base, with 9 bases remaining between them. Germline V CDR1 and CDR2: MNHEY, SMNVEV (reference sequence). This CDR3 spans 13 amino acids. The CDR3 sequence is CASSQEGNYGYTL. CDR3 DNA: TGTGCCAGCAGCCAGGAGGGTAACTATGGCTACACCCTC.